This T cell receptor beta chain is from a study of PD-1 blockade in classical Hodgkin lymphoma. Of note for this clone: Its matching antigen is unknown.

Study-wide results and limits: The study found complete responders had baseline diversity similar to newly diagnosed patients. Undefined causes, possibly disease activity or prior therapy, underlie the repertoire differences. Patients who began taking nivolumab under 1 year after ASCT were left out. Healthy donors reportedly exceeded newly diagnosed patients in baseline TCR diversity.

All patients experienced relapse after autologous stem cell transplantation, and brentuximab vedotin exposure was variable. The CDR3 sequence is 16 residues long. CDR1 SGHNT and CDR2 YYREEE come from the germline V gene (reference sequence). The ends were cut back, 5 bases at V and 5 bases at J, with 22 bases in the middle. Assay used: immunoSEQ multiplex PCR; TCRdb lists only in-frame clones, some missing. Of around 44,000 clones listed, roughly nine tenths are singletons. Specimen: peripheral blood mononuclear cells (PBMCs), collected before the second cycle of nivolumab. This receptor was taken from a human donor with classical Hodgkin lymphoma. The V and J genes are TRBV5-4 and TRBJ1-1; weak D call: TRBD1 (5 bases). The CDR3 region has the DNA TGTGCCAGCAGTTCTACTCCTAGGGTAGGGACTACTGAAGCTTTCTTT. Protein sequence: CASSSTPRVGTTEAFF.